The 21 T cell receptor beta chains below all came from one sample that was sequenced in a study of tumor-infiltrating lymphocytes in primary liver carcinoma. With roughly 500 ng total RNA as template and a constant-region primer, TCR beta cDNA was made. Each TCR beta library was derived from three nested multiplex PCR rounds that employed slightly modified ARM-PCR. Primers for the first two PCR rounds were TRBV1-TRBV30 forward primers and a C-beta reverse primer (about 9 cycles per round). One entry per CDR3 protein results from TCRdb running MiXCR on the multiplex PCR reads. The sample lists around 190,000 distinct CDR3 sequences, over 80% seen once, with roughly 18% in the top ten. Bulk tissue was left unsorted, and RNA and DNA were co-extracted from 20-30 mg of it. The sequencing input was tumor tissue from primary liver carcinoma. These receptors were taken from a man aged 35 to 55 with primary liver carcinoma and hepatitis B virus infection.

Details on this clonotype: This may arise from a read error, as a much more abundant clone is one base away. The J gene is TRBJ2-7, the V gene TRBV28, with TRBD2 identical over 12 bases. The CDR3 consists of 15 residues. Germline CDR1 and CDR2: MDHEN and SYDVKM. The CDR3 bases are TGTGCCAGCAGGTACCTAGCGGGAGGGACCTACGAGCAGCACTTC. Protein sequence: CASRYLAGGTYEQHF.

Comments on this clonotype: The CDR3 does not close with the conserved phenylalanine or tryptophan, likely indicating a read error. Because the CDR3's place on the DNA is in doubt, the DNA is left out and the CDR3 is given as listed by TCRdb. The V gene is TRBV6-1, the J gene TRBJ2-3. Germline CDR1 MNHNS, CDR2 SASEGT. From its first to its last residue, the CDR3 has 12 amino acids. The CDR3 loop reads CASKSGTGTRYL.

Of note for this clonotype: A junction end diverges from the germline sequence, so it may reflect a read error. V usage is TRBV6-1 and J usage is TRBJ2-7; 8 bases align to TRBD1. Germline lookup yields CDR1 MNHNS and CDR2 SASEGT. The CDR3 contains 14 residues. This CDR3 is CTSSTGTGLYEQYF. Written as DNA, the CDR3 is TGTACCAGCAGCACCGGGACAGGCCTCTACGAGCAGTACTTC.

On this clonotype: The junction does not match germline at one end; this may be a read error. J is TRBJ2-3 and V is TRBV7-9, with 7 bases that match TRBD2. CDR3 size: 13 residues. The V gene's germline CDR1 is SEHNR and CDR2 FQNEAQ (reference sequence). CDR3 DNA: TGTGCCTGCAGCCGATATGGCGGGAGTGAGGAGTATTTT. It specifies CACSRYGGSEEYF. Full variable domain (outside the CDR3, taken from reference TRBV7-9 and TRBJ2-3): DTGVSQNPRHKITKRGQNVTFRCDPISEHNRLYWYRQTLGQGPEFLTYFQNEAQLEKSRLLSDRFSAERPKGSFSTLEIQRTEQGDSAMYLCACSRYGGSEEYFGPGTRLTVL.

A word on this clonotype: A read error may produce the germline difference seen at one junction end. The V call is TRBV6-6, the J call TRBJ2-2; tentatively, D is TRBD1 or TRBD2 (5 bases each). The V gene's germline CDR1 is MNHNY and CDR2 SVGAGI (reference sequence). CDR3 length equals 15 residues. The CDR3 region has the DNA TGTGCCAGCAGTTACTCGATGAGGAACACCGGGGCGCTGTTTTTT. Encoded protein: CASSYSMRNTGALFF.

This chain connects TRBV5-1 to TRBJ2-1; D gene unclear. V was cut by 8 bases and J by 13 bases, with 16 bases left in between. The V gene's germline CDR1 is SGHRS and CDR2 YFSETQ. The CDR3 consists of 11 residues. The CDR3 sequence is CASNFDKTQFF. The CDR3 DNA is TGCGCCAGTAACTTCGACAAGACCCAGTTCTTC.

Worth noting for this clonotype: Because it lacks the conserved phenylalanine or tryptophan at the end, this CDR3 is likely a read error. The chain recombines TRBV12-3 or TRBV12-4 with TRBJ1-5, with D unclear. V dropped 8 bases and J dropped 1 base, with 12 bases sitting between them. The CDR3 is 14 residues long. CDR3: CASDSRESNQPQHV. DNA for the CDR3: TGTGCCAGCGACTCCCGGGAGAGCAATCAGCCCCAGCATGTT.

Concerning this clonotype: An end of the junction does not agree with germline; a read error may underlie this. The rearrangement links TRBV6-1 to TRBJ2-7; D is unresolved. CDR1 is MNHNS and CDR2 is SASEGT in the germline V gene. The CDR3 totals 15 residues. The CDR3 DNA follows: TGTGGCAGCAGGCGCCTAGGAAGGGTCCACTACGAGCAGTGCTTC. This codes for CGSRRLGRVHYEQCF.

As to this clonotype: Without the conserved terminal phenylalanine or tryptophan, this CDR3 likely stems from a read error. J is TRBJ1-6 and V is TRBV12-3 or TRBV12-4, with 8 bases aligning to TRBD1. The CDR3 sequence is 16 residues long. CDR3: CASSLAPGQGGSPLHS. Written as DNA, the CDR3 is TGTGCAAGCAGTTTAGCTCCTGGACAGGGAGGTTCACCCCTCCACTCT.

In the case of this clonotype: The missing conserved phenylalanine or tryptophan at the end of this CDR3 makes a read error likely. V usage is TRBV7-9 and J usage is TRBJ2-7; 10 nucleotides line up with TRBD2. After removal of 3 bases from V and 6 bases from J, the junction contained 23 bases not matched to a gene. This CDR3 contains 20 residues. Germline lookup yields CDR1 SEHNR and CDR2 FQNEAQ (reference sequence). The CDR3 DNA sequence: TGTGCCAGCAGCTTTCTTAAACTAGCGGGGAAGAAAATTGTCAGTGGCGAGCAGTACTTA. Its translation is CASSFLKLAGKKIVSGEQYL.

Of note for this clonotype: One end of the junction varies from germline; a read error may be responsible. The chain couples TRBV5-8 to TRBJ1-5; 11 bases align to TRBD1. Germline V gives CDR1 SGHTS, CDR2 YDEGEE. This CDR3 has 16 amino acids. CDR3 protein: CASTRWDRGADQPQRF. For the CDR3, the DNA is TGTGCCAGCACTAGATGGGACAGGGGGGCGGATCAGCCCCAGCGTTTT.

The V gene is TRBV6-6, the J gene TRBJ1-1; D remains ambiguous. The CDR3 spans 13 residues. CDR1 MNHNY and CDR2 SVGAGI come from the germline V gene (reference sequence). Trimming took 7 bases from V and 5 from J, leaving 14 bases between them. The CDR3: CASIPSSRTEAFF. The CDR3 bases are TGTGCCAGCATTCCCTCCTCGAGGACTGAAGCTTTCTTT.

A note on this clonotype: The germline gene is not matched at one end of the junction; a read error may be the cause. The rearrangement joins TRBV28 to TRBJ1-3; possibly TRBD1 for D (5 bases). From germline, CDR1 is MDHEN and CDR2 SYDVKM. The CDR3 length is 13 residues. In DNA, the CDR3 is TGTACCAGCAGTCTTTCAGGGAAAGACGCCATATATTTT. Amino acid sequence: CTSSLSGKDAIYF.

V is TRBV12-5 and J is TRBJ2-3, with 8 bases identical to TRBD2. Trimming removed 10 bases from V and 4 bases from J; junction bases left unmatched: 13. The germline CDR1 and CDR2 sequences are LGHNT and FRNRAP. This CDR3 comprises 15 residues. CDR3 sequence (DNA): TGTGCTACTGGCACAGCGGGAGATGGTCCAGATACGCAGTATTTT. Translation gives CATGTAGDGPDTQYF.

For this clonotype: Sequence at one end of the junction differs from germline and may be a read error. The V gene is TRBV6-2 or TRBV6-3, the J gene TRBJ2-1; 7 bases map to TRBD1. CDR3 length: 16 amino acids. The germline CDR1 and CDR2 sequences are MNHEY and SVGEGT. The CDR3, as DNA: TGTGCCAGCAGTTTCCCCAGGGGGTTGGACCACAAGGAGCAGTTCTTC. Translation: CASSFPRGLDHKEQFF.

Turning to this clonotype: A read error may account for a junction end that differs from germline. The chain joins TRBV29-1 to TRBJ1-1; possible D gene TRBD1, 6 bases. The germline CDR1 and CDR2 sequences are SQVTM and ANQGSEA. The CDR3 runs 12 residues. The CDR3 loop reads CSVMTGMTEALF. The CDR3 DNA sequence: TGCAGCGTGATGACAGGCATGACTGAAGCTCTCTTT.

About this clonotype: As the CDR3 is not closed by the conserved phenylalanine or tryptophan, this likely results from a read error. The V gene is TRBV11-2, the J gene TRBJ2-6; D may be TRBD1 or TRBD2 (5 bases each). This CDR3 spans 15 amino acids. The V gene's germline CDR1 is SGHAT and CDR2 FQNNGV. For the CDR3, the DNA is TGTGCCACTCAGCGGCCGCGCTCTGGGGCCAACGTACTGACTTTA. Protein: CATQRPRSGANVLTL.

A note on this clonotype: The junction differs from germline at one of its ends, possibly a read error. The chain uses TRBV5-6 and TRBJ1-1, with D maybe TRBD1 (6 bases). CDR1 is SGHDT and CDR2 is YYEEEE in the germline V gene. The CDR3 length is 14 residues. CDR3 sequence: CVSSFQGLNTEALF. The CDR3 DNA reads TGTGTCAGCAGCTTTCAGGGGTTAAACACTGAAGCTTTATTT.

Remarks on this clonotype: This clone may be a read error of a much larger clone one base away. This CDR3 is missing its conserved last phenylalanine or tryptophan, likely due to a read error. V usage is TRBV28 and J usage is TRBJ2-4; 7 bases line up with TRBD1. This CDR3 has 13 residues. Per germline, CDR1 MDHEN and CDR2 SYDVKM. Trimming at V came to 10 bases and at J to 6 bases, leaving 9 bases not matched to a gene. The CDR3 sequence: CATERQGVNIQYL. DNA for the CDR3: TGTGCCACCGAAAGACAGGGAGTAAACATTCAGTACTTA.

Regarding this clonotype: A much larger clone differs by one base, so this may be a read error. The chain employs TRBV28 and TRBJ1-1; 9 nucleotides agree with TRBD1. Per germline, CDR1 MDHEN and CDR2 SYDVKM. The CDR3 spans 14 residues. The CDR3 here is CASSLGTGNTEASF. The CDR3 nucleotides are TGTGCCAGCAGTTTGGGGACAGGGAACACTGAAGCTTCCTTT.

Concerning this clonotype: A junction end diverges from the germline sequence, so it may reflect a read error. The V gene is TRBV29-1, the J gene TRBJ2-1; D may be TRBD1 or TRBD2 (5 bases each). The CDR3 has 15 residues. Germline assignment: CDR1 SQVTM and CDR2 ANQGSEA. DNA for the CDR3: TGCAGCCTTGAAGTAGGAGGAAGGGGTCAGGGCGAGCAGTTCTTC. It is translated as CSLEVGGRGQGEQFF.